This T cell receptor (beta chain) originates from a study of shared clonotypes between healthy human individuals. Every subset's genomic DNA went evenly onto several immunoSEQ plates. Some clones are missing from TCRdb's copy, which holds only in-frame ones; the method was immunoSEQ multiplex PCR. The repertoire consists of some 450,000 clones, with roughly three quarters occurring once and the leading ten covering around 12%. General observations from the study: Clonotype sharing among the donors was expected to vary with sequencing depth.

In the case of this clone: The antigen is not known.

Caucasian adults living in Nashville, Tennessee, provided all samples. This CDR3 is built from 16 residues. J gave up 5 bases and V 3 bases, and 7 bases lay outside the gene matches. The germline gives CDR1 SGDLS, CDR2 YYNGEE. Input material: PBMCs. The clonotype originates from a woman between 35 and 50 years old in good health. Some clones in this sample may be carry-over from other donors' samples. This chain uses TRBV9 with TRBJ2-2; 10 bases fit TRBD2. The CDR3 here is CASSASGRAGTGELFF. The CDR3 DNA follows: TGTGCCAGCAGCGCGAGCGGGAGGGCCGGAACCGGGGAGCTGTTTTTT.